This TCR beta chain was identified during a study of neurological immune-mediated disorders. TCRdb itself ran the 5' RACE reads through MiXCR, one entry per CDR3 protein. The repertoire has 20,000 to 25,000 distinct CDR3 sequences, roughly 17% of them found once; the top ten carry 7% to 9%. With 3 bases removed from V and 7 bases from J, the gap between germline ends came to 12 bases. There are 13 residues in the CDR3. The V gene's germline CDR1 is SNHLY and CDR2 FYNNEI. CD4+ or CD8+ T cells at a count of about a million served as input for the sorted libraries. The table lists this clonotype with many counts.

Material: CD8+ T cells from blood. The chain carries TRBV2 and TRBJ2-5, with unresolved D. The TCR was taken from a young woman with multiple sclerosis. The CDR3, as DNA: TGTGCCAGCAGTGACCTAAGAAAAGGGACCCAGTACTTC. This encodes CASSDLRKGTQYF.